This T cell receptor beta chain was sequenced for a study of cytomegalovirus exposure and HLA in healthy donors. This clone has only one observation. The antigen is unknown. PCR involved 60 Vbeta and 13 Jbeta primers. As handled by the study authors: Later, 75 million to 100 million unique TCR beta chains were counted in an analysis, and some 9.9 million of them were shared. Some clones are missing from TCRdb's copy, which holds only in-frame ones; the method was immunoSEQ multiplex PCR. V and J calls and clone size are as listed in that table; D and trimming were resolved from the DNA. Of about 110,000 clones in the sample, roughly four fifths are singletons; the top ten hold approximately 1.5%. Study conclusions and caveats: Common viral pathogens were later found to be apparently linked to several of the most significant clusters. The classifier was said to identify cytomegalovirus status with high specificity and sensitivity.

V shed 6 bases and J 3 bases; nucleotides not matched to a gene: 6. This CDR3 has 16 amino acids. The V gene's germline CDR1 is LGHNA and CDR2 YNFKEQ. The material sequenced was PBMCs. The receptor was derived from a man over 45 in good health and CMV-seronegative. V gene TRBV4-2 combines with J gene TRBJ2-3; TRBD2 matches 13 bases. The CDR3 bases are TGTGCCAGCAGACTGGGACTAGCGGGGCTGACAGATACGCAGTATTTT. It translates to CASRLGLAGLTDTQYF.